This is a list of T cell receptor beta chains from one sample in a study of memory CD4+ T cells and cytomegalovirus serostatus. Produced via immunoSEQ multiplex PCR; TCRdb's table is partial and in-frame only. Seen here are approximately 44,000 clones, about 80% observed once, and the top ten hold roughly 2%. Sequenced material: memory CD4+ T cells from blood. All receptors derive from an adult in good health and CMV-seronegative. Each CDR3 is given without its conserved first and last residue.

j_gene: TRBJ1-5; v_gene: TRBV27; CDR3aa: ASSSKSISGTGRWPQH
j_gene: TRBJ1-1; v_gene: TRBV7-8; CDR3aa: ASSSRDSMNTEAF
j_gene: TRBJ1-2; v_gene: TRBV30; CDR3aa: AWSVQLGVVYGYT
j_gene: TRBJ1-2; v_gene: TRBV5-1; CDR3aa: ASSPGTGGEGYT
j_gene: TRBJ2-7; v_gene: TRBV28; CDR3aa: ASSPFGGLKYYEQY
j_gene: TRBJ1-3; v_gene: TRBV30; CDR3aa: AWSVRGDGNTIY
j_gene: TRBJ2-5; v_gene: TRBV20-1; CDR3aa: SAREETQY
j_gene: TRBJ1-1; v_gene: TRBV7-6; CDR3aa: ASSPGGPRNTEAF
j_gene: TRBJ1-5; v_gene: TRBV7-2; CDR3aa: ASSLDFLQPQH
j_gene: TRBJ2-7; v_gene: TRBV9; CDR3aa: ASSFRTGFYEQY
j_gene: TRBJ2-1; v_gene: TRBV5-1; CDR3aa: ASSLGSGGLSYNEQF
j_gene: TRBJ2-2; v_gene: TRBV2; CDR3aa: ASSEGRGGPGELF
j_gene: TRBJ1-2; v_gene: TRBV6-6; CDR3aa: ASSNRERYGYT
j_gene: TRBJ1-3; v_gene: TRBV18; CDR3aa: ASSGQGLSSGNTIY
j_gene: TRBJ2-7; v_gene: TRBV15; CDR3aa: ATSRDRYDEQY
j_gene: TRBJ2-7; v_gene: TRBV6-7; CDR3aa: ASSYSPKEGEERCRAGQY
j_gene: TRBJ1-4; v_gene: TRBV6-5; CDR3aa: ASSYAEGGKLF
j_gene: TRBJ1-6; v_gene: TRBV14; CDR3aa: ASSPGTFFALH
j_gene: TRBJ1-4; v_gene: TRBV5-6; CDR3aa: ASSKRGSEKLF
j_gene: TRBJ2-1; v_gene: TRBV29-1; CDR3aa: SVATSDEQF
j_gene: TRBJ2-5; v_gene: TRBV18; CDR3aa: ASSPGGLARETQY
j_gene: TRBJ1-2; v_gene: TRBV6-5; CDR3aa: ASSYSNLGGYT
j_gene: TRBJ1-2; v_gene: TRBV2; CDR3aa: ASSEEGGAGYT
j_gene: TRBJ1-4; v_gene: TRBV2; CDR3aa: ASSLGRPPEKLF
j_gene: TRBJ1-1; v_gene: TRBV19; CDR3aa: ASSNHRGYNAEAF
j_gene: TRBJ2-3; v_gene: TRBV6-1; CDR3aa: ASSASRERLADTQY
j_gene: TRBJ2-7; v_gene: TRBV10-3; CDR3aa: AISVGQGYEQY
j_gene: TRBJ2-1; v_gene: TRBV10-3; CDR3aa: AISGPTGPEQF